This TCR beta chain was captured by sequencing in a study of blood T cells in healthy people across ages. This clonotype was seen a handful of times. Then a second PCR, running about 6 to 12 cycles, was carried out with a sample-barcoded 5' primer and a J-beta primer mix. TCRdb re-called the 5' RACE reads with MiXCR, one entry per CDR3 protein. Of about 1.4 million distinct CDR3 sequences in the sample, approximately 59% were seen once. Germline assignment: CDR1 SGDLS and CDR2 YYNGEE. V dropped 5 bases and J dropped 1; count of bases not matched to a gene: 7. The CDR3 is made up of 16 amino acids. Sequenced: blood. This sequence joins TRBV9 and TRBJ1-1, with 11 bases that match TRBD1. The clonotype was recovered from a man aged 18-30 years in good health. The CDR3 DNA is TGTGCCAGCAGAGCCGGGACAGGGGGTGAGAACACTGAAGCTTTCTTT. Encoded protein: CASRAGTGGENTEAFF.